These 24 T cell receptor beta chains originate from one sample sequenced in a study of T-cell memory formation after mild COVID-19. TCRdb reprocessed the 5' RACE reads with MiXCR, giving one entry per CDR3 protein. The top ten hold roughly 9.7% of the sample, which has hundreds of thousands of distinct CDR3 sequences, about 24% seen once. The sequenced material came from PBMCs or a T cell subset sorted from them (not recorded which). These receptors were taken from an adult woman who had mild COVID-19 (a few samples of this study predate the infection). Cell type and time point are not known.

This clonotype has a handful of counts. The V call is TRBV18, the J call TRBJ1-1, with unresolved D. The CDR3 extends over 14 amino acids. CDR1 and CDR2 (germline): KGHSH, LQKENI. V was trimmed by 8 bases and J by 0 bases, leaving 13 bases between them. The CDR3 reads CASLTQEMNTEAFF. In DNA, the CDR3 is TGTGCCAGCCTCACCCAGGAGATGAACACTGAAGCTTTCTTT.

This sequence joins TRBV4-1 and TRBJ2-1; D remains unclear. Deletions cut 0 bases from V and 3 bases from J, with 12 bases between. In germline, CDR1 is MGHRA, CDR2 YSYEKL. CDR3 length equals 16 residues. The CDR3 DNA is TGCGCCAGCAGCCAAGAGGGCGGTCCACTCTACAATGAGCAGTTCTTC. Amino acids: CASSQEGGPLYNEQFF.

Of note for this clonotype: The junction does not match germline at one end; this may be a read error. The chain combines TRBV20-1 with TRBJ2-1; 14 positions agree with TRBD2. Germline CDR1 is DFQATT and CDR2 is SNEGSKA (reference sequence). This CDR3 has 13 amino acids. The CDR3 sequence: CSALSGTSGGSIF. The CDR3 DNA reads as TGCAGTGCCCTTTCAGGGACTAGCGGGGGATCCATCTTC.

The chain couples TRBV29-1 to TRBJ1-1, with D hard to call. There are 12 residues in the CDR3. Trimming took 7 bases from V and 1 from J, leaving 10 bases between them. The germline CDR1 and CDR2 sequences are SQVTM and ANQGSEA. Here the CDR3 DNA reads TGCAGCGGTTTGACGGGGAACACTGAAGCTTTCTTT. Translation: CSGLTGNTEAFF.

The V gene is TRBV5-1, the J gene TRBJ2-3; no definite D call. Trimming stripped 0 bases from V and 4 bases from J, with 6 bases between. Germline values: CDR1 SGHRS, CDR2 YFSETQ. The CDR3 loop spans 13 amino acids. The CDR3 bases are TGCGCCAGCAGCTTGGCGGCCGCAGATACGCAGTATTTT. This encodes CASSLAAADTQYF.

This clonotype occurred a few times. The genes are TRBV4-2 and TRBJ2-1; 11 bases map to TRBD2. V was clipped by 0 bases and J by 5 bases; unmatched bases: 3. The CDR3 spans 16 residues. Germline V gene sequence: CDR1 LGHNA, CDR2 YNFKEQ. The CDR3, as DNA: TGTGCCAGCAGCCAAGAGGGACTAGCGGATAACAATGAGCAGTTCTTC. It is translated as CASSQEGLADNNEQFF.

A few counts support this clonotype. The chain combines TRBV24-1 with TRBJ2-3; the match to TRBD2 covers 11 bases. There are 17 residues in the CDR3. With 10 bases clipped from V and 3 bases from J, the junction kept 14 bases outside the gene matches. Looked up from germline, CDR1 is KGHDR and CDR2 is SFDVKD. DNA for the CDR3: TGTGCCACTGGTAGTCTCACTAGCGGGAGAACTACAGATACGCAGTATTTT. Translation: CATGSLTSGRTTDTQYF.

This rearrangement joins TRBV14 to TRBJ1-6, with D unclear. This CDR3 comprises 14 residues. Trimming took 4 bases from V and 10 from J, leaving 14 bases between them. Germline lookup yields CDR1 SGHDN and CDR2 FVKESK. CDR3 loop: CASSPEGFGSPLHF. The CDR3 DNA reads TGTGCCAGCAGCCCTGAGGGTTTCGGCTCACCCCTCCACTTT.

This sequence joins TRBV5-1 and TRBJ2-5, with 10 bases aligning to TRBD2. Germline V CDR1 and CDR2: SGHRS, YFSETQ. Trimming cost V 3 bases and J 5 bases; bases outside gene matches: 4. This CDR3 is built from 14 residues. The CDR3 region has the DNA TGCGCCAGCAGCTCTAGCGGGAGATGGGAGACCCAGTACTTC. It translates to CASSSSGRWETQYF.

The chain joins TRBV3-1 to TRBJ2-2; the match to TRBD1 covers 8 bases. Germline V gene sequence: CDR1 LGHDT, CDR2 YNNKEL (reference sequence). With V trimmed by 1 base and J by 7 bases, 5 bases remained unmatched. This CDR3 is built from 15 residues. CDR3 amino acids: CASSQGAGGFGELFF. As DNA, the CDR3 is TGTGCCAGCAGCCAAGGGGCAGGGGGCTTCGGGGAGCTGTTTTTT.

This clonotype was seen a few times. The rearrangement links TRBV5-1 to TRBJ1-1; TRBD1 matches at 8 bases. Per germline, CDR1 SGHRS and CDR2 YFSETQ. With 2 bases clipped from V and 5 bases from J, the junction kept 5 bases outside the gene matches. This CDR3 has 14 amino acids. The CDR3 region has the DNA TGCGCCAGCAGCTTCGAGACAGGGGTTACTGAAGCTTTCTTT. Translation: CASSFETGVTEAFF.

This clonotype was seen only a few times. The gene calls are TRBV9 and TRBJ1-1, with no clear D. The CDR3 has 13 amino acids. The V gene's germline CDR1 is SGDLS and CDR2 YYNGEE. V lost 3 bases and J 0 bases, leaving 6 bases between the germline ends. The CDR3 loop reads CASSGIMNTEAFF. The DNA for the CDR3 is TGTGCCAGCAGCGGTATCATGAACACTGAAGCTTTCTTT.

V is TRBV7-9 and J is TRBJ1-2, with TRBD1 as a possible D gene (6 bases). Germline V gives CDR1 SEHNR, CDR2 FQNEAQ (reference sequence). The CDR3 is made up of 14 amino acids. The V end lost 5 bases, the J end lost 4 bases, and 14 bases lay between the germline ends. The CDR3, as DNA: TGTGCCAGCAGCGGGTCGACAGGTTTCTATGGCTACACCTTC. Protein sequence: CASSGSTGFYGYTF.

The chain combines TRBV7-2 with TRBJ1-2, with D perhaps TRBD1 (6 bases). Trimming left V 2 bases short and J 8 bases short, with 12 bases between. The CDR3 length is 13 residues. The germline CDR1 and CDR2 sequences are SGHTA and FQGNSA. The CDR3 loop is CASSLIGGRGYTF. The CDR3 DNA is TGTGCCAGCAGCTTAATAGGGGGTAGGGGCTACACCTTC.

The V and J genes are TRBV5-1 and TRBJ2-5; possibly TRBD2 for D (5 bases). CDR3 length: 13 amino acids. The V and J ends lost 0 bases and 5 bases respectively, with 8 bases between them. Germline V lookup: CDR1 SGHRS, CDR2 YFSETQ. CDR3 amino acids: CASSLEREETQYF. The CDR3, as DNA: TGCGCCAGCAGCTTGGAAAGGGAGGAGACCCAGTACTTC.

This sequence joins TRBV5-3 and TRBJ2-7; 8 nucleotides align to TRBD1. TRBV5-3 is sorted into the ORF group, with uncertain function. V gave up 0 bases and J gave up 0 bases; unmatched junction bases: 23. The CDR3 contains 22 residues. The DNA for the CDR3 is TGTGCCAGAAGCTTGGCCCCGGACAGGGACAGGCGTTATGGGCAGAGCTCCTACGAGCAGTACTTC. Translating it yields CARSLAPDRDRRYGQSSYEQYF.

There are a few counts of this clonotype. This chain connects TRBV5-1 to TRBJ2-6; 7 bases agree with TRBD2. This CDR3 has 16 residues. The J segment lost 0 bases and the V segment lost 4 bases, leaving 4 bases of the junction unmatched. CDR1 SGHRS and CDR2 YFSETQ come from the germline V gene. The CDR3 is CASSAAGHSGANVLTF. CDR3 nucleotide sequence: TGCGCCAGCAGCGCAGCGGGGCACTCTGGGGCCAACGTCCTGACTTTC.

The rearrangement links TRBV27 to TRBJ2-1; D unclear. Germline V gives CDR1 MNHEY, CDR2 SMNVEV (reference sequence). The CDR3 is 11 amino acids. V was pared by 6 bases and J by 8 bases, with 8 bases between. In DNA, the CDR3 is TGTGCCAGCAGGGAAAGGGATGAGCAGTTCTTC. This sequence encodes CASRERDEQFF.

This sequence joins TRBV5-1 and TRBJ1-1; tentatively, D is TRBD1 (5 bases). There are 13 residues in the CDR3. Germline CDR1 is SGHRS and CDR2 is YFSETQ. V lost 5 bases and J lost 3, with 11 bases in between. The CDR3 DNA follows: TGCGCCAGCAGTACCGCCAGGGACACTGAAGCTTTCTTT. This encodes CASSTARDTEAFF.

This clonotype was counted a few times. The gene calls are TRBV15 and TRBJ1-5, with 7 bases matching TRBD1. The CDR3 contains 17 residues. Per germline, CDR1 LNHNV and CDR2 YYDKDF (reference sequence). The V gene end was trimmed by 0 bases and the J gene end by 1 base; junction bases not matched to a gene: 6. CDR3 DNA: TGTGCCACCAGCAGAGACCCCAGGACAGGCAGCAATCAGCCCCAGCATTTT. Translated: CATSRDPRTGSNQPQHF.

The chain recombines TRBV18 with TRBJ1-5; TRBD1 agrees at 9 bases. The V segment lost 3 bases and the J segment 5 bases; nucleotides outside the gene matches: 5. CDR3 length: 15 amino acids. Per the germline V gene, CDR1 is KGHSH and CDR2 is LQKENI. The CDR3 DNA reads as TGTGCCAGCTCACCTCTTCGACAGGGGGATCAGCCCCAGCATTTT. Encoded protein: CASSPLRQGDQPQHF.

The chain combines TRBV28 with TRBJ2-7, with 7 bases aligning to TRBD2. The CDR3 covers 13 residues. Trimming took 6 bases from V and 2 from J; bases not matched to a gene: 4. Germline CDR1 is MDHEN and CDR2 is SYDVKM. CDR3 nucleotide sequence: TGTGCCAGCAGAGGGAGGGCCCCCTACGAGCAGTACTTC. Translating gives CASRGRAPYEQYF.

A few counts support this clonotype. The chain couples TRBV5-5 to TRBJ2-5; D unresolved. The CDR3 contains 17 residues. Trimming cost V 0 bases and J 2 bases, with 17 bases left between them. CDR1 SGHKS and CDR2 YYEKEE come from the germline V gene (reference sequence). The CDR3 spells CASSLAGARGVQETQYF. In DNA form, the CDR3 reads TGTGCCAGCAGCTTGGCCGGTGCTCGTGGAGTTCAAGAGACCCAGTACTTC.

This clonotype was seen a few times. The V and J genes are TRBV19 and TRBJ2-5, with D possibly matching TRBD1 (7 bases). This CDR3 spans 20 amino acids. V was clipped by 3 bases and J by 5 bases, with 31 bases between them. The V gene's germline CDR1 is LNHDA and CDR2 SQIVND (reference sequence). CDR3 nucleotides: TGTGCCAGTAGTATCATCAGACAGGGACTCCGAAGGGGGCAGAAGGAGACCCAGTACTTC. Protein sequence: CASSIIRQGLRRGQKETQYF. The full variable domain, with the rest looked up from reference TRBV19 and TRBJ2-5, is DGGITQSPKYLFRKEGQNVTLSCEQNLNHDAMYWYRQDPGQGLRLIYYSQIVNDFQKGDIAEGYSVSREKKESFPLTVTSAQKNPTAFYLCASSIIRQGLRRGQKETQYFGPGTRLLVL.